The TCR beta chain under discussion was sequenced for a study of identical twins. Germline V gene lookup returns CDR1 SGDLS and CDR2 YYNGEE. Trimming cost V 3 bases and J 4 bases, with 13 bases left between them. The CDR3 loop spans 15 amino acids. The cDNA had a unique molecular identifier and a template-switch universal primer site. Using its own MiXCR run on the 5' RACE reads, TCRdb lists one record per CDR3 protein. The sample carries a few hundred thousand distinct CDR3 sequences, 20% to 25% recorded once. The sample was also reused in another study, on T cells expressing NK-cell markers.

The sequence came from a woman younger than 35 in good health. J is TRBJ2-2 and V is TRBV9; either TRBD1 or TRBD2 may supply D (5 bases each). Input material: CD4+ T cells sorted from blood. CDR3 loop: CASSASGTLTGELFF. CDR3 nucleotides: TGTGCCAGCAGCGCATCCGGGACCCTCACCGGGGAGCTGTTTTTT.